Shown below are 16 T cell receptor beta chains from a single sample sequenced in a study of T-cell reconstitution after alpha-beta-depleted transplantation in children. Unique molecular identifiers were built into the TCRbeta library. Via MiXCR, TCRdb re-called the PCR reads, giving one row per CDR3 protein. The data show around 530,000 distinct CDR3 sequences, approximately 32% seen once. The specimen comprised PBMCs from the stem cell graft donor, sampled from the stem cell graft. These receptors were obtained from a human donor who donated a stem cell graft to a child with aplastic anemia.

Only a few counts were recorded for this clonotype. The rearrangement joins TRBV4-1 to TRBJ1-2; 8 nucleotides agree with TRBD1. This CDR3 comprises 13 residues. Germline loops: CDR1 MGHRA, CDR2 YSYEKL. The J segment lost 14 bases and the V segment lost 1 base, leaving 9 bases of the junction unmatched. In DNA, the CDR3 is TGCGCCAGCAGCCAAGGCGTTCGGACAGGGAGTACCTTC. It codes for CASSQGVRTGSTF.

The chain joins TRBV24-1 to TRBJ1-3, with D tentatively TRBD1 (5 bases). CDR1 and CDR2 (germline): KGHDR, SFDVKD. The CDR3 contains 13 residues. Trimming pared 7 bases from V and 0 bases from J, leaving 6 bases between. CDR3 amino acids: CATRGDSGNTIYF. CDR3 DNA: TGTGCCACCAGGGGGGACTCTGGAAACACCATATATTTT.

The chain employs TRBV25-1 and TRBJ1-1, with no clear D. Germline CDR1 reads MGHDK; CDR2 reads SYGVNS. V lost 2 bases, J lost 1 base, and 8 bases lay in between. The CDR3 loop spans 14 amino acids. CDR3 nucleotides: TGTGCCAGCAGTGAAAGGGCAGGGAACACTGAAGCTTTCTTT. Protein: CASSERAGNTEAFF.

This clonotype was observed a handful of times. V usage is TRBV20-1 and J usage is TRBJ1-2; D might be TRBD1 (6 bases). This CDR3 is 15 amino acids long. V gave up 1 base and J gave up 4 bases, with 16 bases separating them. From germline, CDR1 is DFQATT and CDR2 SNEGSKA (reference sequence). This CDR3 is CSARVPDSSLYGYTF. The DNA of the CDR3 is TGCAGTGCTAGAGTCCCGGACAGCTCACTCTATGGCTACACCTTC.

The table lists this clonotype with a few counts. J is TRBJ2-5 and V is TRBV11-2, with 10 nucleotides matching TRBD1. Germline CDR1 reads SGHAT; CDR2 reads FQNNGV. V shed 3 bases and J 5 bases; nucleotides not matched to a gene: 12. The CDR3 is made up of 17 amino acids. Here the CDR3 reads CASSFTPRDRGLETQYF. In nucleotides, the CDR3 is TGTGCCAGCAGCTTTACTCCCCGGGACAGGGGTCTGGAGACCCAGTACTTC.

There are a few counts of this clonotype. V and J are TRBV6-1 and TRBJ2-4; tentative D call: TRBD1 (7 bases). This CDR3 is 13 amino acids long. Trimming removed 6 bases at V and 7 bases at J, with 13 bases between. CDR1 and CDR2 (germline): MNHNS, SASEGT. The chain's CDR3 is CASREGTANIQYF. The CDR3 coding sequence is TGTGCCAGCAGGGAGGGGACAGCCAACATTCAGTACTTC.

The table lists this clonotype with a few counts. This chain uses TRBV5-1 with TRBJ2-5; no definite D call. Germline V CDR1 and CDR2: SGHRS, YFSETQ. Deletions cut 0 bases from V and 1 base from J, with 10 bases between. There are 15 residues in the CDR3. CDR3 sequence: CASSLEVGAQETQYF. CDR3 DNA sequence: TGCGCCAGCAGCTTGGAGGTAGGAGCCCAAGAGACCCAGTACTTC.

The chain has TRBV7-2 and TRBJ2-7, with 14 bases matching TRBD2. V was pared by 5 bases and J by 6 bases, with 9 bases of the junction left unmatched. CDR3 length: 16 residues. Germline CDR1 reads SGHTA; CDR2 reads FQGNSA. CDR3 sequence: CASSQGLAGVYPEQYF. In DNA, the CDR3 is TGTGCCAGCAGCCAGGGACTAGCGGGAGTTTATCCCGAGCAGTACTTC.

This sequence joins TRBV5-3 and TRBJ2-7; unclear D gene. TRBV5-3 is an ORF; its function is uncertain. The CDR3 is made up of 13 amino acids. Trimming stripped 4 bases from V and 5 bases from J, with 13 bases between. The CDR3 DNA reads TGTGCCAGAAGCCCTAAACGGGCGGACGAGCAGTACGTC. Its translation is CARSPKRADEQYV.

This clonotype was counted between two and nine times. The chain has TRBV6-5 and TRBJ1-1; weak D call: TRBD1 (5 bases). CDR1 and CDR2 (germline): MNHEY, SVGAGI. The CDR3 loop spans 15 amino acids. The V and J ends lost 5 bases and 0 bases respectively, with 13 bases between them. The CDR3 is CASSKGQALNTEAFF. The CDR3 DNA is TGTGCCAGCAGTAAAGGACAAGCACTGAACACTGAAGCTTTCTTT.

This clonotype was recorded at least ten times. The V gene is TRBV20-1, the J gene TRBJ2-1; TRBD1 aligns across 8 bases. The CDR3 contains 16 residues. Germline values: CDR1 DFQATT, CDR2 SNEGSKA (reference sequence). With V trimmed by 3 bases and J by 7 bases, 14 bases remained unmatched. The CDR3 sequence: CSARDDRGSGFNEQFF. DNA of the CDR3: TGCAGTGCTAGGGATGACAGGGGTTCGGGGTTTAATGAGCAGTTCTTC.

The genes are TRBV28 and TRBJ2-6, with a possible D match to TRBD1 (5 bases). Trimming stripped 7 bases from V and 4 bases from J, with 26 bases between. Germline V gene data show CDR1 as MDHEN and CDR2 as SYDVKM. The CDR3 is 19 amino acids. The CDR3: CASNPIPQASLGGANVLTF. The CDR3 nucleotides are TGTGCCAGCAACCCGATCCCACAGGCCTCCCTGGGGGGGGCCAACGTCCTGACTTTC.

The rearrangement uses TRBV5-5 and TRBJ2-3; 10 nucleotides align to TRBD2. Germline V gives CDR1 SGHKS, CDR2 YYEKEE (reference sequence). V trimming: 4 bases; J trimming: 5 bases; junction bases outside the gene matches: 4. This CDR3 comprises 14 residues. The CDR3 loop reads CASSRTSGRDTQYF. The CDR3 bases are TGTGCCAGCAGCCGGACTAGCGGCCGAGATACGCAGTATTTT.

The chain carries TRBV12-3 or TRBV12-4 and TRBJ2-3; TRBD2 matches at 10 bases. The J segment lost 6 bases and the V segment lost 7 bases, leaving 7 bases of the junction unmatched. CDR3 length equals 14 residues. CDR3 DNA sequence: TGTGCCAGCAACATAGCGGGGGGTGCGGATACGCAGTATTTT. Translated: CASNIAGGADTQYF.

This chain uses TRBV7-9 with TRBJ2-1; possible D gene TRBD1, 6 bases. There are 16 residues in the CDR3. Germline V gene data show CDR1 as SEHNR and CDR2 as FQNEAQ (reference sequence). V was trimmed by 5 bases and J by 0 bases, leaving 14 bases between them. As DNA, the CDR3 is TGTGCCAGCAGCCCGACAGGTCTGATCTCCTACAATGAGCAGTTCTTC. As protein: CASSPTGLISYNEQFF.

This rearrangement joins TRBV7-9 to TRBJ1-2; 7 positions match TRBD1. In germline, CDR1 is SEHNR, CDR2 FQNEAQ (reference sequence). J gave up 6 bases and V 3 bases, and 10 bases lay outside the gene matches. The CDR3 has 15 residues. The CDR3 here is CASSFFGQESNGYTF. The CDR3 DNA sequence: TGTGCCAGCAGCTTCTTCGGACAGGAATCGAATGGCTACACCTTC.